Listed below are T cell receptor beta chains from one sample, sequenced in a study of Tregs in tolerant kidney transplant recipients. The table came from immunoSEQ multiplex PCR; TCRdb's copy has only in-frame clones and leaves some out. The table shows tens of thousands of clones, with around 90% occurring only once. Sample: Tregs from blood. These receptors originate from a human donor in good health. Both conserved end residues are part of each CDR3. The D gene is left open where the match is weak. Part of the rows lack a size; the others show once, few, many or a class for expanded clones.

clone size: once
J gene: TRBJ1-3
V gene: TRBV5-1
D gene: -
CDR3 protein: CASRDSGNTMYF
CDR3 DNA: TGCGCCAGCAGGGACTCTGGAAACACCATGTATTTT

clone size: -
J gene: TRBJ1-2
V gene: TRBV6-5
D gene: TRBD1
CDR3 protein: CASSYSMTGDNYGYTF
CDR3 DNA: TGTGCCAGCAGTTACTCGATGACAGGGGATAACTATGGCTACACCTTC

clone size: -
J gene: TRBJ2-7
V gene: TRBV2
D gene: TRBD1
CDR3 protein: CASTPTGGQDEQYF
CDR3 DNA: TGTGCCAGCACTCCGACAGGGGGCCAAGACGAGCAGTACTTC

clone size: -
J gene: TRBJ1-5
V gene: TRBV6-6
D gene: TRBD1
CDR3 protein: CASSAPGGTQPQHF
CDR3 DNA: TGTGCCAGCAGTGCTCCAGGGGGCACTCAGCCCCAGCATTTT

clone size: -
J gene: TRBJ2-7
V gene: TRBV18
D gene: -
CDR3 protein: CASSPPRPTAYEQYF
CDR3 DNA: TGTGCCAGCTCACCACCGAGGCCGACGGCGTACGAGCAGTACTTC

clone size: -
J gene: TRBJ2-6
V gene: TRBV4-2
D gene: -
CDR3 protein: CASSQGVSPGANVLTF
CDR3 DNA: TGTGCCAGCAGCCAAGGGGTCTCGCCGGGGGCCAACGTCCTGACTTTC

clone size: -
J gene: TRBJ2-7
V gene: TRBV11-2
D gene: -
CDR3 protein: CASSVDAATELYF
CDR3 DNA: TGTGCCAGCAGCGTCGATGCGGCCACGGAGTTGTACTTC

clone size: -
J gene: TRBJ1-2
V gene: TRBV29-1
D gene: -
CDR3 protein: CSVPDYRGPGYTF
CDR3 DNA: TGCAGCGTACCAGACTATAGGGGACCCGGCTACACCTTC

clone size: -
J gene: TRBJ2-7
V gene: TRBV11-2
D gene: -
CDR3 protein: CASSLAYEQYF
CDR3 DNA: TGTGCCAGCAGCTTAGCCTACGAGCAGTACTTC

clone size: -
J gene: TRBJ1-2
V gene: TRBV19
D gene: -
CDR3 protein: CASSRGGELTNYGYTF
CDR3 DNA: TGTGCCAGTAGTAGGGGAGGCGAATTGACTAACTATGGCTACACCTTC

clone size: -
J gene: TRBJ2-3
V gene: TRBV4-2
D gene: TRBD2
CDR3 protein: CASSSRGAGGPDTQYF
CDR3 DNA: TGTGCCAGCAGCTCTCGGGGAGCGGGAGGGCCGGATACGCAGTATTTT

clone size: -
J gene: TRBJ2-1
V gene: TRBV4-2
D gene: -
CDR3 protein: CASRLGLSSYNEQFF
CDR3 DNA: TGTGCCAGCAGACTGGGACTTAGCTCCTACAATGAGCAGTTCTTC

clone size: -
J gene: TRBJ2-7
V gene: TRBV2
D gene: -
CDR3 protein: CASSDSSSSYEQYF
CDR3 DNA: TGTGCCAGCAGTGACTCATCTAGCTCCTACGAGCAGTACTTC

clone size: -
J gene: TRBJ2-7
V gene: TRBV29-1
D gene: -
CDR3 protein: CSVGGQGYEQYF
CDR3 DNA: TGCAGCGTTGGAGGTCAAGGCTACGAGCAGTACTTC

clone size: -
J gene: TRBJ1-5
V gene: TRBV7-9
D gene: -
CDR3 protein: CASSLAPEPQHF
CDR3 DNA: TGTGCCAGCAGCTTAGCTCCGGAGCCCCAGCATTTT

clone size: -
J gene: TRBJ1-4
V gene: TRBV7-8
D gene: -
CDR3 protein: CASSLSPRGTNEKLFF
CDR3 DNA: TGTGCCAGCAGCTTAAGCCCTCGGGGCACTAATGAAAAACTGTTTTTT

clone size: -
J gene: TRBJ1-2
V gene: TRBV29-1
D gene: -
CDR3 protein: CSVARGGYGYTF
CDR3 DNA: TGCAGCGTTGCCAGGGGAGGTTATGGCTACACCTTC

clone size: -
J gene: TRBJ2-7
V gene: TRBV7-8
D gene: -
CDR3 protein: CASSLVDGDTYEQYF
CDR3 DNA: TGTGCCAGCAGCTTAGTAGATGGGGACACCTACGAGCAGTACTTC

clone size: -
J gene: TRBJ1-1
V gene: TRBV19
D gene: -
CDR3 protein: CASSIWFRNTEAFF
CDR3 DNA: TGTGCCAGTAGTATATGGTTCAGGAACACTGAAGCTTTCTTT

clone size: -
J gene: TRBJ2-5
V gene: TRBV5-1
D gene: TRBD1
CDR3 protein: CASSLSLDRVETQYF
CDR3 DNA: TGCGCCAGCAGCTTGTCGCTGGACAGGGTGGAGACCCAGTACTTC

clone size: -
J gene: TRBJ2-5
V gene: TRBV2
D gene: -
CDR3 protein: CASRARESAETQYF
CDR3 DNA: TGTGCCAGCAGGGCCCGGGAAAGTGCGGAGACCCAGTACTTC

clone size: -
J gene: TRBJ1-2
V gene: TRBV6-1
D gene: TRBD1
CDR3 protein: CASSIQGYYGYTF
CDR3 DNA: TGTGCCAGCAGCATACAGGGGTACTATGGCTACACCTTC

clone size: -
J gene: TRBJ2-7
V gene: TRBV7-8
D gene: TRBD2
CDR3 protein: CASSLQAGAWDEQYF
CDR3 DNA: TGTGCCAGCAGCTTACAAGCGGGAGCTTGGGACGAGCAGTACTTC

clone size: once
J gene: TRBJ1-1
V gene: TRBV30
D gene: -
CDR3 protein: CAWSGRTEAFF
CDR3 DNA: TGTGCCTGGAGCGGTAGGACTGAAGCTTTCTTT

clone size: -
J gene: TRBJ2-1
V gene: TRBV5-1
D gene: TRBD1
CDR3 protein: CASSDRGNEQFF
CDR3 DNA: TGCGCCAGCAGCGACAGGGGCAATGAGCAGTTCTTC

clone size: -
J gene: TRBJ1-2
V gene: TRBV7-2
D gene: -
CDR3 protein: CASSRRAENYGYTF
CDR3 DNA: TGTGCCAGCAGCAGACGGGCCGAAAACTATGGCTACACCTTC

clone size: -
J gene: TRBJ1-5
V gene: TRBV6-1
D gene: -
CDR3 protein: CASSERVTNQPQHF
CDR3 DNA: TGTGCCAGCAGTGAAAGGGTTACTAATCAGCCCCAGCATTTT

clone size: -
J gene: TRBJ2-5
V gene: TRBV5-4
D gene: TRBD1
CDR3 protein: CASSRTGTGVLETQYF
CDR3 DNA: TGTGCCAGCAGCCGCACCGGGACAGGAGTTTTGGAGACCCAGTACTTC

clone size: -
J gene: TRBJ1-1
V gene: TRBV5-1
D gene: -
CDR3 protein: CASSLFAGNLQNTEAFF
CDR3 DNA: TGCGCCAGCAGCTTGTTCGCCGGGAACCTACAGAACACTGAAGCTTTCTTT

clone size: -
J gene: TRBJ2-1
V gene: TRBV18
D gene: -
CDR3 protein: CASSHGGNTYNEQFF
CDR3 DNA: TGTGCCAGCTCACACGGAGGGAATACCTACAATGAGCAGTTCTTC

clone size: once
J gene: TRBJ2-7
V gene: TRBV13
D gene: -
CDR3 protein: CASSLGLIGRSYEQYF
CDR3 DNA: TGTGCCAGCAGCTTAGGATTAATAGGTCGATCCTACGAGCAGTACTTC

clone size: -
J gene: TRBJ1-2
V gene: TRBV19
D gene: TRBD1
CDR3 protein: CASTPTSGQRRNGYTF
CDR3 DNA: TGTGCCAGTACCCCAACCTCGGGACAGAGACGGAATGGCTACACCTTC

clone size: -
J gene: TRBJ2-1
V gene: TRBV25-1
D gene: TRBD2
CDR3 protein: CASKQAGGPSNEQFF
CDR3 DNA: TGTGCCAGCAAACAGGCGGGAGGGCCGTCCAATGAGCAGTTCTTC

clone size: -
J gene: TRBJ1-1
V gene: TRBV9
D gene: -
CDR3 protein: CASSVGGRGNTEAFF
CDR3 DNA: TGTGCCAGCAGCGTAGGCGGTCGAGGGAACACTGAAGCTTTCTTT

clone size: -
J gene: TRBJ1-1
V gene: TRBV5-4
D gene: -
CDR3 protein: CASSLLGRNTEAFF
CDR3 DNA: TGTGCCAGCAGCTTGCTTGGGAGGAACACTGAAGCTTTCTTT

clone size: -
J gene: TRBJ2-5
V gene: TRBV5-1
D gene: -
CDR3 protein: CASSSIGETQYF
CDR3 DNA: TGCGCCAGCAGCTCCATCGGGGAGACCCAGTACTTC

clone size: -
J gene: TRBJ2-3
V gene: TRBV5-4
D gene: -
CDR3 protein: CASSSRERAQYF
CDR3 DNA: TGTGCCAGCAGCTCACGGGAGAGGGCGCAGTATTTT

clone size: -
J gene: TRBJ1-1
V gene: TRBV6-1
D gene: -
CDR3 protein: CASSEWGARTEAFF
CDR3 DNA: TGTGCCAGCAGTGAGTGGGGGGCGCGGACTGAAGCTTTCTTT